This T cell receptor beta chain was found in a study of T cell changes during pregnancy in multiple sclerosis. Here immunoSEQ multiplex PCR was the method, and the copy in TCRdb shows in-frame clones only, minus some. The table includes tens of thousands of clones, about 93% detected once. The CDR3 has 12 residues. V lost 6 bases and J lost 4; bases outside the gene matches: 3. Germline V lookup: CDR1 SGHDN, CDR2 FVKESK. V gene TRBV14 combines with J gene TRBJ2-7; 7 bases align to TRBD2. This receptor was obtained from a female donor in good health, enrolled as a control in a pregnancy study. The sample was CD4+ T cells from peripheral blood mononuclear cells, taken in the second trimester of pregnancy. CDR3 sequence reads: CASSPGRYEQYF. The DNA of the CDR3 is TGTGCCAGCAGTCCCGGGAGGTACGAGCAGTACTTC.